This TCR beta chain appears in the sequencing data of a study of cytomegalovirus exposure and HLA in healthy donors. As for the study in general: Early on, a data release was issued that held roughly 80 million unique TCRs from HLA-typed donors.

PCR amplification relied on 60 Vbeta primers (plus 13 Jbeta primers). TCRdb keeps only in-frame clones here, not all; method: immunoSEQ multiplex PCR. The sample consists of approximately 160,000 clones, under 70% of them appearing once. The sequence was collected from a woman in her 40s in good health and CMV-seropositive. Sequencing was performed on PBMCs.

CDR3 DNA: TGCGCCAGCAGCCAAATACAGGGTAGCTATGGCTACACCTTC. This encodes CASSQIQGSYGYTF. This chain uses TRBV5-1 with TRBJ1-2, with D perhaps TRBD1 (6 bases). The CDR3 is 14 amino acids. Germline CDR1 and CDR2: SGHRS and YFSETQ. V shed 4 bases and J shed 4 bases, with 14 bases lying between them.